This is a list of T cell receptor beta chains from one sample in a study of OX40 agonist ivuxolimab in advanced cancers. Only in-frame clones appear in the TCRdb table, and some are missing; sequencing was by immunoSEQ multiplex PCR. The table includes 55,000 to 90,000 clones, 70% to 90% detected once. This specimen consisted of CD4+ or CD8+ T cells sorted from blood, obtained in a trial of the OX40 agonist ivuxolimab. These receptors originate from an adult with an advanced solid tumor such as melanoma, head and neck, liver or kidney cancer. Both conserved end residues are trimmed from each CDR3. A D gene is named only where the DNA matches it firmly.

>TRBV28|NA|TRBJ2-6
ASSLFSGANVLT
>TRBV6-1|TRBD1|TRBJ2-3
ASSRTGATDTQY
>TRBV7-2|NA|TRBJ1-1
ASSLASGGVTEAF
>TRBV6-4|TRBD1|TRBJ2-1
ASSDPGTGALVRGPTRSYNEQF
>TRBV18|TRBD1|TRBJ2-7
ASSLAPTGEIEQY
>TRBV6-6|NA|TRBJ2-3
ASSPGGRGTDTQY
>TRBV6-4|TRBD1|TRBJ1-2
ASSLRGGAGYGYT
>TRBV15|NA|TRBJ2-7
ATSSGGPPYEQY
>TRBV18|TRBD1|TRBJ1-1
ASSPGQETPPF
>TRBV6-1|TRBD1|TRBJ2-1
ASSVIQGAYNEQF
>TRBV6-6|NA|NA
ASSPQNEQY
>TRBV6-1|NA|TRBJ1-4
ASSEALFRKRGEKLF
>TRBV18|NA|TRBJ1-3
ASSQRTESSGNTIY
>TRBV29-1|TRBD1|TRBJ1-1
SVGTGVTEAF
>TRBV5-6|NA|TRBJ1-1
ASSRHTEAF
>TRBV4-1|NA|TRBJ1-1
ASSQMGGAF
>TRBV5-4|TRBD1|TRBJ2-7
ASGRGQDSHEQY
>TRBV7-9|TRBD1|TRBJ1-5
ASSSPSTGGGNQPQH
>TRBV19|NA|TRBJ1-2
ASSRQAPPYGYT
>TRBV10-3|TRBD1|TRBJ1-6
AISQQTGNSPLH
>TRBV6-6|TRBD1|TRBJ2-1
ASSRGQGVNEQF
>TRBV6-1|TRBD1|TRBJ1-6
ASSALTGSGSPLH
>TRBV10-2|NA|TRBJ1-2
ASSGTGDYGYT
>TRBV5-4|NA|TRBJ2-3
ASSIATGSRPDTQY
>TRBV6-1|NA|TRBJ1-1
ASSDGRRGAF
>TRBV7-2|TRBD1|TRBJ2-1
ASTLGQGTEQF
>TRBV10-2|TRBD2|TRBJ2-1
ASSPQRGGAYNEQF
>TRBV5-1|TRBD1|TRBJ2-3
ASRQRTGNTDTQY
>TRBV6-4|TRBD2|TRBJ2-5
ASSFLGERDTQETQY
>TRBV19|NA|TRBJ1-1
ASSHKGDAEAF
>TRBV5-1|TRBD1|TRBJ2-2
ASEDRGRSGELF
>TRBV28|NA|TRBJ2-7
ASTKSSYEQY
>TRBV19|NA|TRBJ1-2
ASSPGRTANYGYT
>TRBV6-5|NA|TRBJ2-7
ASSPSGGGYEQY
>TRBV10-1|NA|TRBJ2-7
ASSESRGVHEQY
>TRBV19|TRBD1|TRBJ2-6
ASNKQGRAFSGANVLT
>TRBV18|TRBD2|TRBJ2-5
ASSLLGLSGATQETQY
>TRBV11-2|NA|TRBJ1-1
ASSLSLSAITEAF
>TRBV4-2|TRBD2|TRBJ2-3
ASRRTSGAADTQY
>TRBV18|TRBD1|TRBJ2-6
ASSPLGQSRTGANVLT
>TRBV19|NA|TRBJ2-5
ASSPRQVETQY
>TRBV15|NA|TRBJ2-1
ATNFGGSSYNEQF
>TRBV18|TRBD2|TRBJ2-2
ASSPGEGTTGELF
>TRBV29-1|TRBD1|TRBJ1-1
SVEDVQGVFTEAF
>TRBV14|NA|TRBJ1-4
ASSPRGRDNEKLF
>TRBV11-1|NA|TRBJ2-7
ASSLGAGEQY
>TRBV6-5|TRBD2|TRBJ2-3
ASSSLAGGNTDTQY
>TRBV6-6|NA|TRBJ1-5
ASSRTREPNQPQH
>TRBV6-5|TRBD1|TRBJ1-2
ASSRDRVNYGYT
>TRBV7-4|NA|TRBJ1-2
ANPALRGSDSKRQLHGYT
>TRBV11-2|NA|TRBJ2-7
ASSLDGAGTYSYEQY
>TRBV5-4|TRBD2|TRBJ2-1
ASSLLLAGRFNEQF
>TRBV28|TRBD1|TRBJ2-5
ASSEDRGLPETQY
>TRBV6-1|NA|TRBJ2-3
ASRGAARTDTQY
>TRBV5-1|NA|TRBJ1-4
ASSLEPGATNEKLF
>TRBV11-2|NA|TRBJ2-7
ASSYSDVSYEQY
>TRBV30|TRBD2|TRBJ2-3
AWGPRLAGTDTQY